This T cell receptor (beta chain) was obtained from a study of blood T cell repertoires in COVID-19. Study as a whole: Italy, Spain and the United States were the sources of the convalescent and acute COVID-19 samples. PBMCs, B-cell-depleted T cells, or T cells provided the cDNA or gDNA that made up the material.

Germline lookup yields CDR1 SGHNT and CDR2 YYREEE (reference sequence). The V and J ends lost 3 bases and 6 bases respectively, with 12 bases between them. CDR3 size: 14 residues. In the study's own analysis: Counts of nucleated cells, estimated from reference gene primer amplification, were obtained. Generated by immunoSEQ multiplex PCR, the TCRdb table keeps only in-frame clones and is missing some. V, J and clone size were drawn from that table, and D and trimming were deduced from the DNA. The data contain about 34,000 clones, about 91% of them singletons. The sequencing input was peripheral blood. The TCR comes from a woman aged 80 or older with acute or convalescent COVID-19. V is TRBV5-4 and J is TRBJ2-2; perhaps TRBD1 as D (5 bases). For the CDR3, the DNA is TGTGCCAGCAGCTCCTCAGGGTCTGCCGGGGAGCTGTTTTTT. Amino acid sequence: CASSSSGSAGELFF.